The subject of this entry is one T cell receptor beta chain. Its target is unknown. The protocol was immunoSEQ multiplex PCR, while the TCRdb copy is restricted to in-frame clones and leaves out a portion. Of some 120,000 clones in the sample, approximately 78% were seen once. V lost 4 bases, J lost 4 bases, and 7 bases lay in between. Looked up from germline, CDR1 is GTSNPN and CDR2 is SVGIG (reference sequence). This CDR3 spans 12 amino acids. Time point in this sample: blood 2 weeks post-SBRT. Treatment noted: 15 Gy SBRT to primary tumor, nephrectomy 4 weeks later. Serial blood draws occurred at baseline and 2 and 4 weeks post-SBRT. This sample is part of a study of radiation and T cells in renal cell carcinoma. Study-level points and caveats: Baseline intratumoral clonotype presence is unknown without pretreatment biopsies. From baseline, blood top tumor clonotypes peaked at 2 weeks post-radiation.

The sequenced sample was blood, obtained from a patient whose treatment included radiotherapy and nephrectomy. V is TRBV30 and J is TRBJ1-4; D gene ambiguous. This TCR came from an older woman with renal cell carcinoma. Here the CDR3 reads CAWNHNNEKLFF. In DNA, the CDR3 is TGTGCCTGGAATCACAATAATGAAAAACTGTTTTTT.